These 10 T cell receptor beta chains came from one sample sequenced in a study of identical twins. MiXCR was run by TCRdb on the 5' RACE reads, yielding one entry per CDR3 protein. The table shows 1.5 million to 2 million distinct CDR3 sequences, with under 35% occurring only once. Input material: cord blood. The receptors originated from a newborn girl in good health.

This rearrangement joins TRBV20-1 to TRBJ2-5; 7 bases line up with TRBD2. The CDR3 is 14 amino acids. The junction had 6 bases not matched to a gene; V was cut back by 3 bases and J by 2 bases. Germline-derived CDR1 and CDR2 are DFQATT and SNEGSKA (reference sequence). The DNA of the CDR3 is TGCAGTGCTAGCCTGGGGCGGGGGCAAGAGACCCAGTACTTC. It encodes CSASLGRGQETQYF.

This clonotype has a count of ten or more. This rearrangement joins TRBV29-1 to TRBJ2-7; D is undetermined. The CDR3 is made up of 13 amino acids. V lost 4 bases and J 0 bases, leaving 10 bases between the germline ends. In germline, CDR1 is SQVTM, CDR2 ANQGSEA. CDR3 sequence: CSVGWHRSYEQYF. In DNA form, the CDR3 reads TGCAGCGTTGGCTGGCACCGCTCCTACGAGCAGTACTTC.

Details on this clonotype: A single base is all that separates this from a far larger clone, so a read error is likely. The gene calls are TRBV20-1 and TRBJ2-1; 10 bases fit TRBD2. Germline V gives CDR1 DFQATT, CDR2 SNEGSKA (reference sequence). Losses at the gene ends were 1 base for V and 8 bases for J; bases not matched to a gene: 5. The CDR3 extends over 14 amino acids. CDR3 loop: CSARGTSGYDEQFF. CDR3 DNA: TGCAGTGCTAGAGGGACTAGCGGTTACGATGAGCAGTTCTTC.

Only a few counts were recorded for this clonotype. V usage is TRBV5-1 and J usage is TRBJ1-4, with 7 bases matching TRBD1. The CDR3 consists of 16 residues. The germline V gene has CDR1 SGHRS and CDR2 YFSETQ. The V segment lost 4 bases and the J segment 4 bases; nucleotides outside the gene matches: 10. The CDR3 here is CASSRGTGTDNEKLFF. In DNA, the CDR3 is TGCGCCAGCAGCCGGGGGACCGGGACAGATAATGAAAAACTGTTTTTT.

Comments on this clonotype: A junction end diverges from the germline sequence, so it may reflect a read error. This chain joins TRBV20-1 and TRBJ2-3; no clear D. Germline V gene sequence: CDR1 DFQATT, CDR2 SNEGSKA (reference sequence). The CDR3 is 12 residues long. In nucleotides, the CDR3 is TGCAGTGCTGGAGACGGGCGGGATACGCAGTATTTT. Its protein product is CSAGDGRDTQYF.

This clonotype has more than one count but fewer than ten. The chain has TRBV6-6 and TRBJ1-6; D unresolved. Germline V gene data show CDR1 as MNHNY and CDR2 as SVGAGI (reference sequence). The V and J ends lost 5 bases and 7 bases respectively, with 6 bases between them. The CDR3 contains 12 residues. The CDR3 reads CASSNQNSPLHF. In nucleotides, the CDR3 is TGTGCCAGCAGTAACCAAAATTCACCCCTCCACTTT.

V gene TRBV14 combines with J gene TRBJ2-5, with 9 positions matching TRBD2. CDR1 is SGHDN and CDR2 is FVKESK in the germline V gene. Trimming took 1 base from V and 11 from J; bases not matched to a gene: 17. The CDR3 extends over 17 amino acids. The DNA for the CDR3 is TGTGCCAGCAGCCAAGCGTGGCGGGGGGGACTCTACAATGAGCAGTACTTC. Translation: CASSQAWRGGLYNEQYF.

The chain uses TRBV6-8 and TRBJ2-5; tentatively, D is TRBD2 (5 bases). The CDR3 covers 15 residues. The V gene's germline CDR1 is MNHGY and CDR2 SAAAGT. V lost 4 bases and J 2 bases, leaving 14 bases between the germline ends. The chain's CDR3 is CASSCESEGQETQYF. In nucleotides, the CDR3 is TGTGCCAGCAGTTGTGAGTCTGAGGGACAAGAGACCCAGTACTTC.

The rearrangement links TRBV20-1 to TRBJ2-1; the D call may be TRBD1 or TRBD2 (6 bases each). V shed 0 bases and J shed 6 bases, with 18 bases lying between them. Per the germline V gene, CDR1 is DFQATT and CDR2 is SNEGSKA (reference sequence). CDR3 length: 16 amino acids. The DNA for the CDR3 is TGCAGTGCTAGAGATATTCTAGGACTACAGGGCAATGAGCAGTTCTTC. The encoded protein is CSARDILGLQGNEQFF.

The chain combines TRBV7-2 with TRBJ1-5; TRBD1 matches 12 bases. The trim removed 4 bases at V and 5 bases at J, leaving 3 bases unmatched. From germline, CDR1 is SGHTA and CDR2 FQGNSA. The CDR3 totals 15 residues. The CDR3 here is CASSSGQGAHQPQHF. The CDR3, as DNA: TGTGCCAGCAGCTCGGGACAGGGGGCCCATCAGCCCCAGCATTTT. The full variable domain, completed using reference TRBV7-2 and TRBJ1-5, is GAGVSQSPSNKVTEKGKDVELRCDPISGHTALYWYRQSLGQGLEFLIYFQGNSAPDKSGLPSDRFSAERTGGSVSTLTIQRTQQEDSAVYLCASSSGQGAHQPQHFGDGTRLSIL.